This T cell receptor (beta chain) is drawn from a study of blood T cell repertoires in COVID-19. Study background: Both acute and convalescent COVID-19 samples were obtained from the United States, Italy and Spain. Nucleic acid was either cDNA or gDNA, and it came from T cells, B-cell-depleted T cells, or PBMCs.

As handled by the study authors: From reference gene primer amplification, estimates of nucleated cell counts were derived. Assay used: immunoSEQ multiplex PCR; TCRdb lists only in-frame clones, some missing. V, J and clone size are taken as reported in that table, and D and trimming were inferred from the DNA itself. The data hold 50,000 to 75,000 clones, with 91% observed a single time. The CDR3 is 15 residues long. Germline CDR1 is MNHEY and CDR2 is SVGAGI. Between the trimmed V and J ends, which lost 0 bases and 7 bases, there was a span of 12 bases. J is TRBJ1-4 and V is TRBV6-5; D is undetermined. Material for sequencing was peripheral blood. The sequence was collected from a human donor in a cohort sampled during active COVID-19. The CDR3, as DNA: TGTGCCAGCAGTTACTCGCTAGGATCTGGTGAAAAACTGTTTTTT. Translating gives CASSYSLGSGEKLFF.